The 10 T cell receptor beta chains in this list originate from one sample, sequenced in a study of shared clonotypes between healthy human individuals. Assay used: immunoSEQ multiplex PCR; TCRdb lists only in-frame clones, some missing. The table shows around 2,000,000 clones, with 85% to 95% occurring only once. The sample was naive CD4+ T cells sorted from blood. Subset denoted: CD45RA+ positively selected. The receptors derive from a man between 18 and 35 years old in good health.

In this sample, this clone turned up once. The V and J genes are TRBV4-1 and TRBJ1-5; D is uncertain. Germline V gene data show CDR1 as MGHRA and CDR2 as YSYEKL. V dropped 3 bases and J dropped 6 bases, with 9 bases sitting between them. The CDR3 consists of 13 residues. CDR3 residues: CASSHPSGQPQHF. DNA of the CDR3: TGCGCCAGCAGCCACCCTTCGGGTCAGCCCCAGCATTTT.

The chain is built from TRBV19 and TRBJ1-3, with D hard to call. Trimming pared 3 bases from V and 2 bases from J, leaving 5 bases between. Germline V lookup: CDR1 LNHDA, CDR2 SQIVND (reference sequence). CDR3 length: 13 residues. CDR3 in DNA: TGTGCCAGTAGTATGGAGCCTGGAAACACCATATATTTT. It is translated as CASSMEPGNTIYF.

The chain links TRBV5-1 to TRBJ2-2; possible D gene TRBD2, 6 bases. The CDR3 sequence is 16 residues long. The ends were cut back, 2 bases at V and 2 bases at J, with 13 bases in the middle. Germline values: CDR1 SGHRS, CDR2 YFSETQ. The CDR3 region has the DNA TGCGCCAGCAGCTTATCGAGGACTATAAACACCGGGGAGCTGTTTTTT. Translating it yields CASSLSRTINTGELFF.

On this clone itself: One junction end does not reproduce the germline sequence, and a read error may be involved. The chain joins TRBV7-7 to TRBJ2-3; D tentatively reads TRBD1 or TRBD2 (6 bases each). This CDR3 spans 14 amino acids. Germline loops: CDR1 SSHAT, CDR2 FNYEAQ (reference sequence). CDR3 loop: CASSSGAWADTQYF. Written as DNA, the CDR3 is TGTGCTAGCAGCTCGGGGGCTTGGGCAGATACGCAGTATTTT.

This clone was seen more than once but under ten times. This chain joins TRBV27 and TRBJ1-6; D unclear. The CDR3 has 15 amino acids. Trimming took 5 bases from V and 0 from J, leaving 8 bases between them. Germline V CDR1 and CDR2: MNHEY, SMNVEV (reference sequence). In DNA form, the CDR3 reads TGTGCCAGCAGTACCACGGGCTCCTATAATTCACCCCTCCACTTT. Its translation is CASSTTGSYNSPLHF.

Turning to this clone: Other DNA sequences in this sample translate to the same CDR3. The V and J genes are TRBV5-1 and TRBJ2-2, with a weak D call TRBD1 (6 bases). Germline lookup yields CDR1 SGHRS and CDR2 YFSETQ. Trimming took 0 bases from V and 3 from J, leaving 6 bases between them. CDR3 length: 14 residues. Written as DNA, the CDR3 is TGCGCCAGCAGCTTGGACAGGGACACCGGGGAGCTGTTTTTT. Translated: CASSLDRDTGELFF.

The chain has TRBV5-6 and TRBJ2-7; 9 positions match TRBD2. The CDR3 consists of 15 residues. Germline CDR1 reads SGHDT; CDR2 reads YYEEEE. J was trimmed by 3 bases and V by 3 bases; bases with no gene match: 7. The CDR3 DNA sequence: TGTGCCAGCAGCTCCCTACAGCGGGAGGTCTACGAGCAGTACTTC. It codes for CASSSLQREVYEQYF.

V is TRBV19 and J is TRBJ1-1; TRBD1 agrees at 9 bases. Germline-derived CDR1 and CDR2 are LNHDA and SQIVND (reference sequence). V was pared by 5 bases and J by 0 bases, with 10 bases of the junction left unmatched. CDR3 length: 17 amino acids. This CDR3 is CASSYQPGQGLNTEAFF. CDR3 in DNA: TGTGCCAGTAGTTACCAACCGGGACAGGGATTGAACACTGAAGCTTTCTTT.

The chain recombines TRBV7-6 with TRBJ2-1, with 11 nucleotides matching TRBD2. Germline-derived CDR1 and CDR2 are SGHVS and FNYEAQ. J gave up 6 bases and V 5 bases, and 9 bases lay outside the gene matches. The CDR3 has 16 residues. CDR3 residues: CASSVGSGRAFNEQFF. The CDR3 nucleotides are TGTGCCAGCAGCGTAGGTAGCGGGAGGGCCTTCAATGAGCAGTTCTTC.

This chain uses TRBV6-5 with TRBJ2-7; either TRBD1 or TRBD2 may supply D (6 bases each). Trimming shortened V by 4 bases and J by 6 bases, and 10 bases separated the two germline ends. Germline CDR1 is MNHEY and CDR2 is SVGAGI. CDR3 size: 12 residues. CDR3 sequence (DNA): TGTGCCAGCAGTTGGGGGGCGGGCGAGCAGTACTTC. Its protein product is CASSWGAGEQYF.